This T cell receptor (beta chain) was obtained from a study of CD4 T cells in relation to SARS-CoV-2 and coronaviruses. Looking at the study overall: Convalescent patients were 7 or 8 males and 4 females; two were Hispanic.

CDR3 length equals 16 residues. The germline CDR1 and CDR2 sequences are SGHDT and YYEEEE. V was shortened by 6 bases and J by 0 bases, with 16 bases between the two germline ends. Study conclusions and caveats: Crossreactive clones expanded significantly less to SARS-CoV-2 than monoreactive clones.

CEF-cultured naive and memory CD4+ T cell DNA got survey-level sequencing. Assay used: immunoSEQ multiplex PCR; TCRdb lists only in-frame clones, some missing. This sample has approximately 39,000 clones, with 60% to 80% found just once. This clone appeared a single time. Its antigen is not known. The chain is built from TRBV5-6 and TRBJ2-1; perhaps TRBD1 as D (6 bases). The clonotype comes from an adult with COVID-19. Sequencing was done on a sample of memory CD4+ T cells from PBMCs, cultured in vitro. The CDR3 spells CASIAWTATSYNEQFF. The CDR3 DNA reads as TGTGCCAGCATCGCCTGGACAGCCACCTCCTACAATGAGCAGTTCTTC.